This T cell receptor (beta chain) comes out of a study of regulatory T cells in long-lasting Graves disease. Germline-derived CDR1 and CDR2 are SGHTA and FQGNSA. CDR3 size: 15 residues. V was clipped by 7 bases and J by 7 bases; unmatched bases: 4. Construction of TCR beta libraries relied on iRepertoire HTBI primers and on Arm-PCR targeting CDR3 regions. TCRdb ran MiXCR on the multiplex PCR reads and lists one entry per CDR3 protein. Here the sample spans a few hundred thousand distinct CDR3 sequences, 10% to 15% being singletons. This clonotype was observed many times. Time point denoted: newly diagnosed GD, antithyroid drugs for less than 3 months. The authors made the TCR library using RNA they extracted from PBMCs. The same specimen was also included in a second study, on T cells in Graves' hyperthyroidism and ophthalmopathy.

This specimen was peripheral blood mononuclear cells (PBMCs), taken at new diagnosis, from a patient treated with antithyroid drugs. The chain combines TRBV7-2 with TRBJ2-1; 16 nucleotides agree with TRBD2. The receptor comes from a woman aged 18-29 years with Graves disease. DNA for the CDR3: TGTGCCAGCAAGGGACTAGCGGGGGGGCTGAATGAGCAGTTCTTC. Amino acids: CASKGLAGGLNEQFF. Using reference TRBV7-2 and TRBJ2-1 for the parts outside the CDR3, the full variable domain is GAGVSQSPSNKVTEKGKDVELRCDPISGHTALYWYRQSLGQGLEFLIYFQGNSAPDKSGLPSDRFSAERTGGSVSTLTIQRTQQEDSAVYLCASKGLAGGLNEQFFGPGTRLTVL.